The 21 T cell receptor beta chains in this list originate from one sample, sequenced in a study of identical twins. TCRdb passed the 5' RACE reads through MiXCR, listing each CDR3 protein once. This table has 700,000 or so distinct CDR3 sequences, roughly 20% appearing once. The same specimen was also included in a second study, on T cells expressing NK-cell markers.

Sequenced material: PBMCs. Receptor source: a woman between 18 and 29 years old in good health.

V gene TRBV20-1 combines with J gene TRBJ1-2; D perhaps matches TRBD1 (5 bases). Per the germline V gene, CDR1 is DFQATT and CDR2 is SNEGSKA (reference sequence). V was cut by 2 bases and J by 4 bases, with 20 bases left in between. The CDR3 sequence is 16 residues long. The CDR3 reads CSARPEGLALGYGYTF. For the CDR3, the DNA is TGCAGTGCTAGACCTGAGGGGCTCGCCTTGGGCTATGGCTACACCTTC.

At least ten counts were recorded for this clonotype. The V call is TRBV7-2, the J call TRBJ2-7; the D is unclear. This CDR3 spans 12 amino acids. Germline CDR1 and CDR2: SGHTA and FQGNSA. Trimming shortened V by 5 bases and J by 0 bases, and 5 bases separated the two germline ends. The CDR3, as DNA: TGTGCCAGCAGCCCCCGCTCCTACGAGCAGTACTTC. It codes for CASSPRSYEQYF.

The chain combines TRBV28 with TRBJ2-7, with D perhaps given as TRBD1 or TRBD2 (6 bases each). The CDR3 spans 15 residues. The V end was cut by 6 bases, the J end by 0 bases, with 15 bases between. Looked up from germline, CDR1 is MDHEN and CDR2 is SYDVKM. CDR3 in amino acids: CASRGGGTTSYEQYF. For the CDR3, the DNA is TGTGCCAGCAGGGGTGGCGGGACAACCTCCTACGAGCAGTACTTC.

This chain uses TRBV5-1 with TRBJ2-7; TRBD1 matches at 7 bases. V lost 4 bases, J lost 1 base, and 5 bases stayed unmatched. Germline CDR1 is SGHRS and CDR2 is YFSETQ. The CDR3 sequence is 14 residues long. The CDR3 coding sequence is TGCGCCAGCAGCACGACAGGGCTTTCCTACGAGCAGTACTTC. Its protein is CASSTTGLSYEQYF.

This clonotype was seen a handful of times. This chain links TRBV5-8 with TRBJ1-4; possibly TRBD1 for D (6 bases). The CDR3 sequence is 16 residues long. Germline V gene data show CDR1 as SGHTS and CDR2 as YDEGEE. Between the trimmed V and J ends, which lost 4 bases and 4 bases, there was a span of 17 bases. The CDR3 DNA is TGTGCCAGCAGCATCGGCGCCGGGACAATTAATGAAAAACTGTTTTTT. It is translated as CASSIGAGTINEKLFF.

The chain has TRBV5-6 and TRBJ2-2, with D perhaps matching TRBD2 (6 bases). The CDR3 contains 14 residues. Trimming took 4 bases from V and 5 from J, leaving 12 bases between them. Germline V lookup: CDR1 SGHDT, CDR2 YYEEEE. In nucleotides, the CDR3 is TGTGCCAGCAGCCTTCTAAGCGGGACCGGGGAGCTGTTTTTT. This encodes CASSLLSGTGELFF.

This clonotype was seen a handful of times. The chain has TRBV20-1 and TRBJ2-1; 7 bases are shared with TRBD2. Trimming at V came to 3 bases and at J to 7 bases, leaving 9 bases not matched to a gene. This CDR3 has 14 residues. Germline V gene data show CDR1 as DFQATT and CDR2 as SNEGSKA (reference sequence). DNA for the CDR3: TGCAGTGCTAGTCGGCGGGAGAATTCTAATGAGCAGTTCTTC. As protein: CSASRRENSNEQFF.

The gene calls are TRBV10-3 and TRBJ1-2; possibly TRBD1 for D (6 bases). The CDR3 extends over 13 amino acids. From germline, CDR1 is ENHRY and CDR2 SYGVKD. The ends were cut back, 7 bases at V and 8 bases at J, with 17 bases in the middle. The DNA for the CDR3 is TGTGCCATCACAGTATACAGGGAAGAGGGCTACACCTTC. Translation: CAITVYREEGYTF.

This clonotype was counted only a few times. V and J are TRBV7-8 and TRBJ2-1, with a possible D match to TRBD2 (6 bases). Germline V CDR1 and CDR2: SGHVS, FQNEAQ. The ends were cut back, 1 base at V and 4 bases at J, with 14 bases in the middle. The CDR3 is 16 residues long. The CDR3 nucleotides read TGTGCCAGCAGCTTAGGTACCGGGACTCTGTACAATGAGCAGTTCTTC. Translated, it gives CASSLGTGTLYNEQFF.

This clonotype was detected ten times or more. V usage is TRBV6-2 or TRBV6-3 and J usage is TRBJ2-5, with D perhaps TRBD2 (6 bases). This CDR3 comprises 14 residues. V was cut by 7 bases and J by 1 base, with 13 bases left in between. Germline CDR1 MNHEY, CDR2 SVGEGT. DNA for the CDR3: TGTGCCAGCAAAGAGGGAGGATCCCAAGAGACCCAGTACTTC. Its translation is CASKEGGSQETQYF.

A few counts support this clonotype. V gene TRBV5-1 combines with J gene TRBJ2-1; the match to TRBD2 covers 11 bases. J lost 8 bases, V lost 5 bases, and 6 bases had no gene match. Germline V gene data show CDR1 as SGHRS and CDR2 as YFSETQ. The CDR3 runs 14 residues. The CDR3, as DNA: TGCGCCAGCAGTGGGACTAGCGGACCACATGAGCAGTTCTTC. Residues: CASSGTSGPHEQFF.

In the case of this clonotype: At one end the junction does not follow the germline gene, possibly because of a read error. The V call is TRBV4-3, the J call TRBJ2-1, with D possibly TRBD2 on 6 matching bases. The CDR3 loop spans 15 amino acids. Germline V lookup: CDR1 LGHNA, CDR2 YSLEER. CDR3 sequence: CASSQSFDGTAGLIF. CDR3 nucleotides: TGCGCCAGCAGCCAATCATTCGACGGGACTGCTGGCTTAATCTTC.

This clonotype was detected a few times. The V and J genes are TRBV10-3 and TRBJ2-7; 7 positions agree with TRBD1. The germline gives CDR1 ENHRY, CDR2 SYGVKD. V lost 0 bases to trimming and J lost 2 bases; unmatched junction nucleotides: 10. The CDR3 length is 17 residues. The CDR3 here is CAISESTTSGTAYEQYF. As DNA, the CDR3 is TGTGCCATCAGTGAGTCGACGACCTCCGGGACAGCCTACGAGCAGTACTTC.

There are many counts of this clonotype. The rearrangement joins TRBV20-1 to TRBJ2-2; 8 nucleotides match TRBD1. CDR3 size: 16 residues. Germline assignment: CDR1 DFQATT and CDR2 SNEGSKA (reference sequence). The V and J ends lost 0 bases and 3 bases, in that order; junction bases with no gene match: 6. CDR3 DNA: TGCAGTGCTAGAGATCGGAGGACAGGGTACACCGGGGAGCTGTTTTTT. This translates into CSARDRRTGYTGELFF.

This clonotype appeared many times. This rearrangement joins TRBV11-2 to TRBJ2-5, with D unresolved. Germline V lookup: CDR1 SGHAT, CDR2 FQNNGV. Trimming cost V 6 bases and J 5 bases, with 4 bases left between them. The CDR3 totals 10 residues. CDR3 protein: CASSRETQYF. CDR3 nucleotides: TGTGCCAGCAGTCGGGAGACCCAGTACTTC.

The chain carries TRBV27 and TRBJ2-7, with 7 nucleotides matching TRBD2. From germline, CDR1 is MNHEY and CDR2 SMNVEV (reference sequence). The CDR3 is 13 residues long. Trimming took 10 bases from V and 3 from J; bases not matched to a gene: 9. This CDR3 reads CATRGLGVYEQYF. CDR3 coding DNA: TGTGCCACTCGCGGACTAGGCGTCTACGAGCAGTACTTC.

The chain joins TRBV12-5 to TRBJ2-1; 9 nucleotides line up with TRBD2. Germline CDR1 LGHNT, CDR2 FRNRAP. The CDR3 loop spans 16 amino acids. With 6 bases clipped from V and 5 bases from J, the junction kept 11 bases outside the gene matches. The CDR3 loop is CASGNLAGWRHNEQFF. The CDR3 DNA follows: TGTGCTAGTGGGAACCTAGCGGGATGGAGGCACAATGAGCAGTTCTTC.

This clonotype was picked up a small number of times. This chain joins TRBV5-1 and TRBJ1-1; possibly TRBD1 for D (6 bases). Germline CDR1 and CDR2: SGHRS and YFSETQ. This CDR3 has 17 residues. Deletions cut 3 bases from V and 0 bases from J, with 18 bases between. CDR3 sequence reads: CASSSGGTGTMNTEAFF. The CDR3 DNA reads as TGCGCCAGCAGCTCCGGGGGAACAGGGACCATGAACACTGAAGCTTTCTTT.

The rearrangement links TRBV5-5 to TRBJ2-7; TRBD1 is a possible D gene (5 bases). V shed 1 base and J shed 2 bases, with 10 bases lying between them. Germline CDR1 is SGHKS and CDR2 is YYEKEE (reference sequence). The CDR3 contains 14 residues. The CDR3 region is CASSLSGPPYEQYF. The CDR3 nucleotides are TGTGCCAGCAGCTTGTCAGGGCCCCCCTACGAGCAGTACTTC.

The DNA of the CDR3 is TGTGCCATCAGCGATTCACCGGGACTCCAAGCTTTGGGGCAGTTCTTC. Protein: CAISDSPGLQALGQFF. The V and J genes are TRBV10-3 and TRBJ2-1, with D perhaps TRBD2 (6 bases). CDR1 and CDR2 from the germline V gene are ENHRY and SYGVKD. V was cut by 6 bases and J by 12 bases, with 27 bases left in between. This CDR3 contains 16 residues.

This clonotype was seen more than once but under ten times. DNA for the CDR3: TGTGCCAGCAGTTACCGACGGCCCGTTGGAGAGCAGTTCTTC. It translates to CASSYRRPVGEQFF. This chain joins TRBV6-5 and TRBJ2-1, with D hard to call. Deletions cut 2 bases from V and 10 bases from J, with 15 bases between. The CDR3 has 14 amino acids. The germline CDR1 and CDR2 sequences are MNHEY and SVGAGI.